Included here is one TCR beta chain sequence, with context. The sample holds many counts of this clonotype. Which antigen it targets is not known. Base-call qualities are not available, and no considerably larger clone is one nucleotide away. Library preparation employed multiplex PCR. The sequencing machine was an Illumina HiSeq 4000. To build TCR beta libraries, CDR3 regions were amplified by Arm-PCR using iRepertoire HTBI primers. Gel purification was performed on PCR products prior to sequencing. The study's processing was this. Gene usage analysis of CDR3 amino acid clonotypes relied on the 60 to 65 TRBV and 13 to 15 TRBJ segments identified across samples. COPE and FqMerger were used to merge filtered high-quality paired reads into contigs. BLAST was used to align contigs to IMGT TRBV, TRBD and TRBJ reference genes, with CDR3 defined following IMGT. Clonotypes above 0.1% frequency were classified as highly expanded clones. Shannon entropy was used to measure repertoire diversity, and the Gini coefficient was used to measure V-J evenness. A clonotype found in more than one individual was treated as public. TCRdb took the public reads, trimmed them with fastp at Q25, ran MiXCR for clone calling and kept in-frame beta chains. CDR3 protein duplicates are merged, each entry listing the most common genes and DNA. These V and J calls derive from TCRdb rather than the authors' analysis. The sample includes about 440,000 distinct CDR3 sequences, with over 15% observed a single time. The ten largest clones represent roughly 10% of the sample.

This entry is derived from a study of regulatory T cells in long-lasting Graves disease (TCRdb year 2021). Some background on the complete study: In the newly diagnosed Graves' disease group, patients had been taking antithyroid drugs for less than 3 months. A total of around 35 samples were covered by TCR sequencing, comprising about 13 persistent and some 20 newly diagnosed Graves' disease patients. Peripheral blood TCR sequencing and RNA sequencing compared persistent Graves' disease patients with newly diagnosed Graves' disease patients. The study took place in China and was registered as a clinical trial.

The paper as a whole reports these results and caveats: Sequencing and analysis were restricted to the TCR beta chain. TRBV28, TRBJ1-2 and TRBJ2-5 were preferentially used in persistent disease, while TRBV20-1 and TRBJ2-1 were favored in newly diagnosed disease. A larger number of public clonotypes was shared among persistent patients (approximately 3,000) than among newly diagnosed patients (roughly 970). The study examined only peripheral blood because the primary lesion, thyroid tissue, could not be accessed. The small sample size was acknowledged by the authors as a limitation that may reduce accuracy. Compared with newly diagnosed patients, patients with persistent Graves' disease had lower TCR Shannon entropy and fewer highly expanded clones, which suggests clonal expansion.

The cysteine opens and the phenylalanine closes a CDR3 of 14 amino acids. Left in the record is the CDR3 DNA by itself, 42 bases read in frame from the first base. CDR1 and CDR2 (PRHDT, FYEKMQ) derive from the germline V gene (reference sequence). V loses 5 bases, J loses 8 bases, and the germline ends lie 16 bases apart. The time point label for this specimen denotes: newly diagnosed GD, antithyroid drugs for less than 3 months. For both TCR sequencing and RNA sequencing, RNA was extracted from PBMCs in TRIzol. Graves' disease was diagnosed according to American Thyroid Association guidelines. Patients were recruited from an endocrinology department in Xi'an, China. Each patient gave about 8.1 milliliters of peripheral blood, collected in an EDTA anticoagulant tube. Ficoll Paque Plus density gradient separation was used to isolate PBMCs, and no further T cell sorting was done. An Agilent 2100 Bioanalyzer and agarose gel were used to check RNA quality, and a NanoDrop 2000 was used to measure RNA concentration.

These data also formed part of another study, on T cells in Graves' hyperthyroidism and ophthalmopathy. The second study reports: Stable Graves' hyperthyroidism was defined as no progression to ophthalmopathy during 18 months of follow-up. Hyperthyroidism patients were aged 18 to 65 years and newly diagnosed, with disease duration of less than 2 months. Patients with uncontrolled infections, other autoimmune diseases, pregnancy or lactation were excluded. Clinical symptoms, serum thyroxine and TRAb, thyroid ultrasound, and orbital computed tomography formed the basis for the diagnoses. The first round of RT-PCR for the TCR CDR3 was performed with the HTBI primer set and the Qiagen OneStep RT-PCR kit. Most expanded thyroid clonotypes (frequency above 0.001) were also detected in blood, suggesting blood repertoires may reflect thyroid immune responses. Ophthalmopathy was separated from stable hyperthyroidism by a 13 V-J signature model, with 85% to 90% sensitivity and around 81% specificity obtained in cross-validation and 80%/75% obtained in testing. In validation, progression to ophthalmopathy was predicted by the model with 70.59% sensitivity and around 75% specificity, a median of 6.5 months before onset. TCR V-J signatures able to tell the groups apart were searched for in a discovery cohort of 100 patients, of whom more than 40 had Graves' ophthalmopathy and some 60 had stable Graves' hyperthyroidism. Prospective prediction of ophthalmopathy was tested in an independent validation cohort of 18 to 20 hyperthyroidism patients and approximately 17 patients who later progressed to ophthalmopathy. The approximately 98 discovery patients were randomly divided into training and test sets at a 7:3 ratio. The study also compared thyroid tissue and blood T-cell repertoires from a handful of Graves' hyperthyroidism patients. After blood sampling, hyperthyroidism patients were treated with methimazole at a starting dose of 30 mg daily, and ophthalmopathy patients were treated with high-dose intravenous methylprednisolone. Libraries were constructed in a second round of multiplex PCR, after which size selection and purification were carried out. Sequencing of the libraries was done on an Illumina HiSeq2000 using paired-end 100 bp reads. SOAPnuke was used to process the raw data, removing reads that contained adapters or uncalled bases, had a mean Phred below 15, or lacked an exact match to the constant primer or identifier. COPE v1.2.5 was used to merge the high-quality paired reads, and each unique nucleotide sequence was defined as a clonotype. Clonotypes were aligned to IMGT TRBV, TRBD and TRBJ reference segments using MiTCR v1.1. The analysis was restricted to V-J combinations with a frequency above 0.0001, which together covered 99% to 99.2% of the repertoires. A TCS score was defined as the ratio between F50 (clonal expansion) and ExV (chaos), using BLOSUM62-based TCRdist between CDR3 peptides within each V-J. Welch's t-statistics and random forest reduced around 510 V-J features to roughly 13, which were used in a naive Bayes classifier (R e1071). Sample size was not statistically predetermined, and blinding of investigators to group allocation was not performed. According to the paper, TCR Vbeta CDR3 sequencing was carried out on 135 peripheral blood samples, which came from about 45 ophthalmopathy, approximately 72 hyperthyroidism and roughly 17 progressor patients.

Here the chain combines TRBV13 and TRBJ2-1, with TRBD2 as a weak D call on 5 bases. Sequencing used peripheral blood mononuclear cells (PBMCs), obtained at new diagnosis, from a patient treated with antithyroid drugs. This sequence was found in a woman aged 25 to 45 with Graves disease. Donor details come from another sample of the same person, matched by shared clones. The DNA reads as follows: TGTGCCAGCAGCCCGGAGCGGAGGTGGGATGAGCAGTTCTTC. This gives the protein CASSPERRWDEQFF. Full variable domain (CDR3 extended with the reference TRBV13 and TRBJ2-1 proteins): AAGVIQSPRHLIKEKRETATLKCYPIPRHDTVYWYQQGPGQDPQFLISFYEKMQSDKGSIPDRFSAQQFSDYHSELNMSSLELGDSALYFCASSPERRWDEQFFGPGTRLTVL.